Detailed here is one T cell receptor (beta chain). The antigen is not known. The sample is drawn from a study of T cells in Graves' hyperthyroidism and ophthalmopathy. V trimming: 8 bases; J trimming: 1 base; junction bases outside the gene matches: 11. The CDR3 is 16 amino acids. Germline CDR1 GTSNPN, CDR2 SVGIG (reference sequence). RNA transcripts gave rise to amplified TCR beta CDR3 regions. HTBI primers were used for first-round RT-PCR of the TCR CDR3. TCRdb reanalysed the multiplex PCR reads using MiXCR and keeps one entry per CDR3 protein. In the table there are 300,000 to 450,000 distinct CDR3 sequences, approximately 13% of which are singletons. Study-wide findings and caveats: Most clonotypes expanded in thyroid above 0.001 were likewise present in blood.

The chain employs TRBV30 and TRBJ1-6, with 7 bases identical to TRBD1. Sequences were obtained from blood. The source is a woman aged 60 to 75 with Graves' hyperthyroidism. This chain's CDR3 is CAENRGVGSYNSPLHF. The DNA for the CDR3 is TGTGCCGAAAACAGGGGAGTGGGGTCCTATAATTCACCCCTCCACTTT.